The 29 T cell receptor beta chains below all came from one sample that was sequenced in a study of OX40 agonist ivuxolimab in advanced cancers. Profiling relied on immunoSEQ multiplex PCR, and the TCRdb table lists in-frame clones only, not all of them. The sample has around 35,000 clones; about 90% are singletons. The material was CD4+ or CD8+ T cells sorted from blood, obtained in a trial of the OX40 agonist ivuxolimab. The receptors stem from an adult with an advanced solid tumor such as melanoma, head and neck, liver or kidney cancer.

The chain recombines TRBV6-1 with TRBJ1-2, with 8 bases lining up with TRBD1. This CDR3 comprises 15 residues. In germline, CDR1 is MNHNS, CDR2 SASEGT. Trimming at V came to 1 base and at J to 1 base, leaving 2 bases not matched to a gene. The CDR3 DNA is TGTGCCAGCAGTGAAGACGGACAGGGTAACTATGGCTACACCTTC. This gives the protein CASSEDGQGNYGYTF.

The chain links TRBV27 to TRBJ1-5; perhaps TRBD1 as D (5 bases). With 3 bases removed from V and 3 bases from J, the gap between germline ends came to 9 bases. The CDR3 extends over 14 amino acids. Per the germline V gene, CDR1 is MNHEY and CDR2 is SMNVEV (reference sequence). DNA of the CDR3: TGTGCCAGCAGTTTTAGGGGTTACAATCAGCCCCAGCATTTT. Translation: CASSFRGYNQPQHF.

The chain has TRBV12-5 and TRBJ1-4, with D uncertain. There are 12 residues in the CDR3. The germline V gene encodes CDR1 LGHNT and CDR2 FRNRAP. The germline V and J ends were trimmed by 11 bases and 3 bases, with 10 bases remaining between them. The CDR3 protein is CAWTDPNEKLFF. In DNA form, the CDR3 reads TGTGCTTGGACGGATCCTAATGAAAAACTGTTTTTT.

The J gene is TRBJ1-2, the V gene TRBV5-4; TRBD1 matches 7 bases. The CDR3 has 14 amino acids. In germline, CDR1 is SGHNT, CDR2 YYREEE (reference sequence). V lost 4 bases and J lost 6; bases outside the gene matches: 9. The CDR3: CASSRTGDRDGYTF. As DNA, the CDR3 is TGTGCCAGCAGCCGGACAGGCGACAGGGATGGCTACACCTTC.

The gene calls are TRBV6-4 and TRBJ1-1, with D perhaps matching TRBD1 (6 bases). Trimming left V 4 bases short and J 0 bases short, with 12 bases between. CDR1 MRHNA and CDR2 SNTAGT come from the germline V gene. The CDR3 is 15 amino acids. Written as DNA, the CDR3 is TGTGCCAGCAGTGTGACGACAGGTATGAACACTGAAGCTTTCTTT. It yields the protein CASSVTTGMNTEAFF.

This sequence joins TRBV7-8 and TRBJ2-7, with 7 bases matching TRBD1. Trimming took 2 bases from V and 0 from J; bases not matched to a gene: 19. CDR1 is SGHVS and CDR2 is FQNEAQ in the germline V gene. The CDR3 consists of 20 residues. This CDR3 is CASSLLLRSVTGTSSYEQYF. The CDR3, as DNA: TGTGCCAGCAGCTTACTGCTTCGATCAGTGACAGGGACGAGCTCCTACGAGCAGTACTTC.

The rearrangement links TRBV4-1 to TRBJ1-1; tentatively, D is TRBD1 (5 bases). This CDR3 comprises 17 residues. V was trimmed by 0 bases and J by 0 bases, leaving 14 bases between them. Germline values: CDR1 MGHRA, CDR2 YSYEKL. The CDR3 DNA reads TGCGCCAGCAGCCAAGAACCAGGGAACAGCATGAACACTGAAGCTTTCTTT. Translation: CASSQEPGNSMNTEAFF.

This clone appeared a few times. This chain links TRBV19 with TRBJ1-1; D perhaps matches TRBD1 (5 bases). CDR1 and CDR2 (germline): LNHDA, SQIVND (reference sequence). V lost 5 bases and J lost 3, with 16 bases in between. The CDR3 length is 15 residues. This chain's CDR3 is CASSPYHGGDTEAFF. In DNA form, the CDR3 reads TGTGCCAGTAGTCCCTATCACGGGGGGGACACTGAAGCTTTCTTT.

The genes are TRBV30 and TRBJ1-6; D gene ambiguous. The CDR3 totals 15 residues. V was cut by 0 bases and J by 4 bases, with 10 bases left in between. CDR1 is GTSNPN and CDR2 is SVGIG in the germline V gene (reference sequence). The CDR3 bases are TGTGCCTGGAGTGTTGACCAACCGTATAATTCACCCCTCCACTTT. It specifies CAWSVDQPYNSPLHF.

The chain joins TRBV5-1 to TRBJ2-1; D is ambiguous. CDR1 SGHRS and CDR2 YFSETQ come from the germline V gene. V was pared by 4 bases and J by 0 bases, with 8 bases between. The CDR3 spans 14 residues. The CDR3 sequence is CASSDQSSYNEQFF. In DNA form, the CDR3 reads TGCGCCAGCAGCGACCAGAGCTCCTACAATGAGCAGTTCTTC.

The chain uses TRBV5-6 and TRBJ1-2, with TRBD1 as a possible D gene (6 bases). V was trimmed by 6 bases and J by 5 bases, leaving 17 bases between them. The CDR3 totals 14 residues. Germline lookup yields CDR1 SGHDT and CDR2 YYEEEE. Here the CDR3 reads CASTHAGGAYGYTF. The DNA for the CDR3 is TGTGCCAGCACCCACGCGGGGGGGGCTTATGGCTACACCTTC. Full variable domain (missing parts from reference TRBV5-6 and TRBJ1-2): DAGVTQSPTHLIKTRGQQVTLRCSPKSGHDTVSWYQQALGQGPQFIFQYYEEEERQRGNFPDRFSGHQFPNYSSELNVNALLLGDSALYLCASTHAGGAYGYTFGSGTRLTVV.

The chain employs TRBV6-5 and TRBJ1-2; no firm D call. Between the trimmed V and J ends, which lost 2 bases and 11 bases, there was a span of 15 bases. The CDR3 is 13 amino acids. Germline lookup yields CDR1 MNHEY and CDR2 SVGAGI. In DNA, the CDR3 is TGTGCCAGCAGTTACGCGGCGTCGGGGAGTTACACCTTC. It yields the protein CASSYAASGSYTF.

The chain employs TRBV30 and TRBJ2-7; 8 nucleotides agree with TRBD1. Germline trimming cut 3 bases from V and 3 bases from J; bases unmatched to any gene: 13. Germline CDR1 GTSNPN, CDR2 SVGIG (reference sequence). The CDR3 totals 16 residues. This CDR3 reads CAWSRSGTGASYEQYF. As DNA, the CDR3 is TGTGCCTGGAGCCGCTCCGGGACAGGTGCCAGCTACGAGCAGTACTTC.

The J gene is TRBJ1-1, the V gene TRBV9; a possible D gene is TRBD1 (6 bases). Germline V CDR1 and CDR2: SGDLS, YYNGEE. CDR3 length equals 15 residues. V lost 4 bases and J lost 3, with 16 bases in between. DNA of the CDR3: TGTGCCAGCAGCCCCGTGACAGGCGGCGACACTGAAGCTTTCTTT. Translated, it gives CASSPVTGGDTEAFF. Filled out from reference TRBV9 and TRBJ1-1, the complete variable domain reads DSGVTQTPKHLITATGQRVTLRCSPRSGDLSVYWYQQSLDQGLQFLIQYYNGEERAKGNILERFSAQQFPDLHSELNLSSLELGDSALYFCASSPVTGGDTEAFFGQGTRLTVV.

Comment on this clone: It is unclear where the CDR3 begins or ends on the DNA, so no DNA is shown, and the CDR3 is as TCRdb lists it. This rearrangement joins TRBV19 to TRBJ1-5; TRBD1 reflects the table's D call only, with no check against the DNA. CDR1 is LNHDA, CDR2 SQIVND, per germline (reference sequence). The CDR3 sequence runs 14 residues, both termini included. The CDR3 loop is CASTSDRRNQPQHF.

The chain combines TRBV4-1 with TRBJ1-2, with 10 bases lining up with TRBD1. CDR3 length: 17 amino acids. The ends lost 2 bases at V and 2 bases at J; junction bases unmatched: 8. CDR1 and CDR2 from the germline V gene are MGHRA and YSYEKL. The CDR3 bases are TGCGCCAGCAGCCAATCCCTGGGGACAGGGGTAAACTATGGCTACACCTTC. It translates to CASSQSLGTGVNYGYTF.

The V call is TRBV6-1, the J call TRBJ1-1; D is unclear. The germline V gene encodes CDR1 MNHNS and CDR2 SASEGT. Deletions cut 4 bases from V and 0 bases from J, with 9 bases between. The CDR3 runs to 14 residues. The CDR3 sequence: CASSASGLNTEAFF. Here the CDR3 DNA reads TGTGCCAGCAGTGCATCAGGATTGAACACTGAAGCTTTCTTT.

The chain couples TRBV11-2 to TRBJ1-5; no clear D. Per the germline V gene, CDR1 is SGHAT and CDR2 is FQNNGV. The CDR3 sequence is 13 residues long. V was cut by 3 bases and J by 3 bases, with 6 bases left in between. CDR3 protein: CASSLGYNQPQHF. The CDR3 DNA reads as TGTGCCAGCAGCTTGGGATACAATCAGCCCCAGCATTTT.

The chain's CDR3 is CASSLGASGGYSYNEQFF. The CDR3, as DNA: TGTGCCAGCAGCTTAGGGGCTAGCGGGGGGTATTCCTACAATGAGCAGTTCTTC. The V and J genes are TRBV7-9 and TRBJ2-1, with TRBD2 matching over 11 bases. The CDR3 consists of 18 residues. From germline, CDR1 is SEHNR and CDR2 FQNEAQ (reference sequence). The V gene end was trimmed by 1 base and the J gene end by 1 base; junction bases not matched to a gene: 6.

The chain couples TRBV18 to TRBJ2-1; no clear D. Germline CDR1 is KGHSH and CDR2 is LQKENI. The CDR3 is made up of 14 amino acids. V was pared by 8 bases and J by 5 bases, with 16 bases between. Written as DNA, the CDR3 is TGTGCCAGCGTCTTCTTCGGGCAGAACAATGAGCAGTTCTTC. As protein: CASVFFGQNNEQFF.

Points on this clone: This CDR3 is also generated by other DNA sequences in the sample. The CDR3 is CASSQAVNRNTGELFF. The CDR3 DNA follows: TGCGCCAGCAGCCAGGCGGTTAATCGGAACACCGGGGAGCTGTTTTTT. The rearrangement joins TRBV4-1 to TRBJ2-2; D is uncertain. Germline V lookup: CDR1 MGHRA, CDR2 YSYEKL. The V end was cut by 3 bases, the J end by 1 base, with 12 bases between. The CDR3 runs to 16 residues.

The J gene is TRBJ2-1, the V gene TRBV11-2; the match to TRBD2 covers 14 bases. The CDR3 covers 16 residues. V lost 5 bases, J lost 2 bases, and 2 bases stayed unmatched. Germline V gene sequence: CDR1 SGHAT, CDR2 FQNNGV. CDR3 nucleotides: TGTGCCAGCAGCAAGACTAGCGGGGGGGCCTACAATGAGCAGTTCTTC. Translating gives CASSKTSGGAYNEQFF.

V usage is TRBV5-4 and J usage is TRBJ1-2; 7 bases fit TRBD1. Germline CDR1 is SGHNT and CDR2 is YYREEE (reference sequence). This CDR3 spans 16 amino acids. With 2 bases clipped from V and 1 base from J, the junction kept 8 bases outside the gene matches. The CDR3 DNA is TGTGCCAGCAGCTTATCCCTCGGGACAGTTAACTATGGCTACACCTTC. Translated, it gives CASSLSLGTVNYGYTF.

This chain connects TRBV4-3 to TRBJ2-3; TRBD2 matches at 9 bases. The CDR3 is 19 amino acids. V was clipped by 6 bases and J by 0 bases; unmatched bases: 16. CDR1 and CDR2 (germline): LGHNA, YSLEER. CDR3 loop: CASSPGIAGDSISTDTQYF. In nucleotides, the CDR3 is TGCGCCAGCAGTCCCGGGATAGCGGGGGACTCAATAAGCACAGATACGCAGTATTTT.

The CDR3 region is CASSLEWSEQYF. The CDR3 nucleotides read TGTGCCAGCAGCTTGGAGTGGTCCGAGCAGTACTTC. The chain recombines TRBV6-1 with TRBJ2-7; D gene uncertain. Germline loops: CDR1 MNHNS, CDR2 SASEGT. This CDR3 is 12 amino acids long. With 6 bases removed from V and 6 bases from J, the gap between germline ends came to 12 bases.

The rearrangement links TRBV4-1 to TRBJ2-3, with D unclear. Looked up from germline, CDR1 is MGHRA and CDR2 is YSYEKL. Trimming cost V 0 bases and J 5 bases, with 12 bases left between them. The CDR3 length is 15 residues. CDR3 sequence: CASSQEEFLGDTQYF. CDR3 nucleotides: TGCGCCAGCAGCCAAGAGGAATTCCTCGGAGATACGCAGTATTTT.

The chain is built from TRBV6-1 and TRBJ1-3; D is undetermined. Germline V gene sequence: CDR1 MNHNS, CDR2 SASEGT. V was pared by 10 bases and J by 0 bases, with 7 bases between. The CDR3 covers 12 residues. CDR3 sequence (DNA): TGTGCCACGCATCACTCTGGAAACACCATATATTTT. This sequence encodes CATHHSGNTIYF.

The chain is built from TRBV7-9 and TRBJ2-1; no clear D gene. CDR3 length: 13 amino acids. V was cut by 1 base and J by 5 bases, with 6 bases left in between. CDR1 SEHNR and CDR2 FQNEAQ come from the germline V gene (reference sequence). CDR3 in DNA: TGTGCCAGCAGCTTAGACAGTAACAATGAGCAGTTCTTC. Translated: CASSLDSNNEQFF.

The rearrangement uses TRBV5-6 and TRBJ2-7; 9 nucleotides agree with TRBD1. V was pared by 4 bases and J by 1 base, with 12 bases of the junction left unmatched. This CDR3 contains 17 residues. Germline loops: CDR1 SGHDT, CDR2 YYEEEE. CDR3 sequence (DNA): TGTGCCAGCAGCCAGACCGGGACAGGGACCCCTTCCTACGAGCAGTACTTC. This gives the protein CASSQTGTGTPSYEQYF.